This T cell receptor beta chain was captured by sequencing in a study of shared clonotypes between healthy human individuals. Points on this clone: Its antigen is still unknown.

The naive CD8 subset, CD45RO-negative cells positively selected for CCR7, excluded terminally differentiated effector memory CD45RA+ cells. Notes on the study in general: Clonotypes shared by all four donors outscored non-shared clonotypes in generation probability.

The CDR3 runs 16 residues. Germline CDR1 reads MNHEY; CDR2 reads SVGAGI. Trimming pared 4 bases from V and 5 bases from J, leaving 18 bases between. The assay ran at deep level. Some 27,000 T cell genomes, or about 190 ng DNA, went into the sorted-subset replicate PCRs. Generated by immunoSEQ multiplex PCR, the TCRdb table keeps only in-frame clones and is missing some. The data hold approximately 2,000,000 clones, with roughly 95% observed a single time. The source of this sequence is a man aged 18-30 years in good health. Some clones in this sample may be carry-over from other donors' samples. Sequenced material: naive CD8+ T cells from PBMCs. The chain employs TRBV6-5 and TRBJ2-1, with D possibly TRBD2 on 6 matching bases. The CDR3 here is CASSSRPGLLNNEQFF. CDR3 DNA: TGTGCCAGCAGTTCCCGGCCGGGACTGCTAAACAATGAGCAGTTCTTC.